Below are 17 T cell receptor beta chains sequenced from a single sample in a study of T cells in Graves' hyperthyroidism and ophthalmopathy. Regions amplified from RNA transcripts were the TCR beta CDR3 regions. TCR CDR3 regions were first amplified by RT-PCR with HTBI primers. Using its own MiXCR run on the multiplex PCR reads, TCRdb lists one record per CDR3 protein. The table includes some 500,000 distinct CDR3 sequences, roughly 16% detected once. Sequenced material: blood. These receptors were taken from a woman between 25 and 40 years old with Graves' ophthalmopathy.

There are a few counts of this clonotype. The CDR3 coding sequence is TGCAGTGCTCCCCACAGGGTCTCCTACGAGCAGTACTTC. Protein: CSAPHRVSYEQYF. This chain connects TRBV20-1 to TRBJ2-7, with D possibly TRBD1 on 6 matching bases. Trimming took 5 bases from V and 0 from J, leaving 11 bases between them. Germline CDR1 and CDR2: DFQATT and SNEGSKA (reference sequence). The CDR3 is 13 amino acids.

V is TRBV5-5 and J is TRBJ2-5, with D uncertain. From germline, CDR1 is SGHKS and CDR2 YYEKEE (reference sequence). The CDR3 consists of 12 residues. V was clipped by 5 bases and J by 5 bases, with 10 bases between them. The CDR3 spells CASSQERETQYF. The CDR3, as DNA: TGTGCCAGCAGTCAAGAACGGGAGACCCAGTACTTC.

This clonotype was observed at least ten times. The chain couples TRBV28 to TRBJ1-1; perhaps TRBD1 as D (5 bases). The CDR3 contains 16 residues. The V gene lost 5 bases and the J gene lost 3 bases, with 19 bases spanning the gap. The germline gives CDR1 MDHEN, CDR2 SYDVKM. The CDR3 sequence is CASSPLWGAGDTEAFF. The CDR3 nucleotides read TGTGCCAGCAGTCCCCTTTGGGGCGCGGGGGACACTGAAGCTTTCTTT.

This clonotype was detected many times. The rearrangement links TRBV7-8 to TRBJ2-5, with 9 bases that match TRBD2. CDR3 length equals 17 residues. CDR1 and CDR2 from the germline V gene are SGHVS and FQNEAQ. Trimming took 2 bases from V and 5 from J; bases not matched to a gene: 12. In DNA, the CDR3 is TGTGCCAGCAGCTTAATCCCGGAGGCTAGCGGGACTGAGACCCAGTACTTC. Its protein product is CASSLIPEASGTETQYF.

This clonotype has only a few counts. The chain carries TRBV6-2 or TRBV6-3 and TRBJ2-5, with D perhaps assigned TRBD1 or TRBD2 (5 bases each). V was pared by 0 bases and J by 2 bases, with 13 bases between. This CDR3 comprises 16 residues. The germline CDR1 and CDR2 sequences are MNHEY and SVGEGT. The CDR3 loop is CASSYSIGTYQETQYF. DNA of the CDR3: TGTGCCAGCAGTTACTCGATCGGGACGTATCAAGAGACCCAGTACTTC.

This clonotype was seen a handful of times. This rearrangement joins TRBV7-2 to TRBJ1-2; weak D call: TRBD1 (5 bases). This CDR3 region has 13 residues. V shed 4 bases and J shed 10 bases, with 16 bases lying between them. The germline V gene encodes CDR1 SGHTA and CDR2 FQGNSA. The DNA for the CDR3 is TGTGCCAGCAGCTCAGGGACTGTCGCCCTCTACACCTTC. It is translated as CASSSGTVALYTF.

This clonotype was seen at least ten times. The chain is built from TRBV7-2 and TRBJ2-1; D call uncertain. In germline, CDR1 is SGHTA, CDR2 FQGNSA. The CDR3 contains 15 residues. The V gene lost 0 bases and the J gene lost 2 bases, with 8 bases spanning the gap. The CDR3 region has the DNA TGTGCCAGCAGCTTAGCGGGAAGCACCTACAATGAGCAGTTCTTC. This translates into CASSLAGSTYNEQFF.

This clonotype was picked up a small number of times. The V and J genes are TRBV11-2 and TRBJ2-5, with D perhaps matching TRBD2 (6 bases). Germline loops: CDR1 SGHAT, CDR2 FQNNGV. This CDR3 region has 14 residues. The germline V and J ends were trimmed by 3 bases and 2 bases, with 10 bases remaining between them. In DNA form, the CDR3 reads TGTGCCAGCAGCTTCTGGACTACTCAAGAGACCCAGTACTTC. Its protein product is CASSFWTTQETQYF.

This clonotype was observed a few times. At one of its ends the junction is not consistent with the germline gene, which may arise from a read error. The DNA for the CDR3 is TGTGCTAGCAGCTTAGATGGTAGCGGGAGTGGCAATGAGCAGTTCTTC. This sequence encodes CASSLDGSGSGNEQFF. The chain combines TRBV7-7 with TRBJ2-1, with 9 bases that match TRBD2. This CDR3 region has 16 residues. Germline V CDR1 and CDR2: SSHAT, FNYEAQ (reference sequence). Drawing the rest from reference TRBV7-7 and TRBJ2-1, the complete variable domain is GAGVSQSPRYKVTKRGQDVTLRCDPISSHATLYWYQQALGQGPEFLTYFNYEAQPDKSGLPSDRFSAERPEGSISTLTIQRTEQRDSAMYRCASSLDGSGSGNEQFFGPGTRLTVL.

This clonotype was picked up many times. V is TRBV28 and J is TRBJ1-4, with TRBD1 matching 7 bases. J was trimmed by 7 bases and V by 3 bases; bases with no gene match: 2. This CDR3 spans 13 amino acids. Germline V lookup: CDR1 MDHEN, CDR2 SYDVKM. DNA for the CDR3: TGTGCCAGCAGTTTGGGGACAGTTGAAAAACTGTTTTTT. This translates into CASSLGTVEKLFF.

This clonotype was seen many times. The rearrangement uses TRBV6-2 or TRBV6-3 and TRBJ2-1; 8 nucleotides align to TRBD1. Germline lookup yields CDR1 MNHEY and CDR2 SVGEGT. J gave up 9 bases and V 7 bases, and 14 bases lay outside the gene matches. The CDR3 length is 15 residues. CDR3 sequence: CASTILGQGEREQFF. The CDR3 DNA reads TGTGCCAGCACCATATTAGGACAGGGTGAGCGTGAGCAGTTCTTC.

The chain carries TRBV6-1 and TRBJ2-1; D gene ambiguous. The CDR3 totals 14 residues. Deletions cut 6 bases from V and 10 bases from J, with 19 bases between. Germline V gene lookup returns CDR1 MNHNS and CDR2 SASEGT. The CDR3 DNA reads as TGTGCCAGCAGCGCCGACCGGACCCCCTACGAGCAGTTCTTC. It specifies CASSADRTPYEQFF.

A few counts support this clonotype. V usage is TRBV10-3 and J usage is TRBJ1-2; D call uncertain. This CDR3 contains 11 residues. In germline, CDR1 is ENHRY, CDR2 SYGVKD. Trimming removed 8 bases from V and 3 bases from J, with 7 bases in between. CDR3 protein: CAILVHYGYTF. In nucleotides, the CDR3 is TGTGCCATCCTGGTACACTATGGCTACACCTTC.

This clonotype showed up just a few times. The chain links TRBV10-3 to TRBJ2-7; D possibly uses TRBD1 or TRBD2 (5 bases each). The V gene lost 5 bases and the J gene lost 2 bases, with 13 bases spanning the gap. Per the germline V gene, CDR1 is ENHRY and CDR2 is SYGVKD. The CDR3 loop spans 14 amino acids. CDR3 nucleotides: TGTGCCATCAGTCCTGGGGGACCCACCTACGAGCAGTACTTC. Its protein product is CAISPGGPTYEQYF.

In its sample, this clonotype was seen many times. This chain links TRBV6-5 with TRBJ2-7; D is perhaps TRBD2 (6 bases). The CDR3 extends over 13 amino acids. Looked up from germline, CDR1 is MNHEY and CDR2 is SVGAGI. V lost 2 bases and J 6 bases, leaving 11 bases between the germline ends. The DNA of the CDR3 is TGTGCCAGCAGTTACGCTCGGGGGTCCGAGCAGTACTTC. It codes for CASSYARGSEQYF.

This clonotype has only a few counts. This rearrangement joins TRBV15 to TRBJ2-1; a weak D match, TRBD2 (6 bases). Trimming shortened V by 0 bases and J by 5 bases, and 26 bases separated the two germline ends. This CDR3 spans 20 amino acids. Per germline, CDR1 LNHNV and CDR2 YYDKDF (reference sequence). The CDR3 DNA follows: TGTGCCACCAGCAGAGATTGGAACAAGGCGGGATGGGGTCGTAACAATGAGCAGTTCTTC. It yields the protein CATSRDWNKAGWGRNNEQFF.

The chain joins TRBV24-1 to TRBJ2-1; 10 nucleotides agree with TRBD1. The germline V gene has CDR1 KGHDR and CDR2 SFDVKD. V shed 2 bases and J 4 bases; nucleotides not matched to a gene: 7. The CDR3 totals 17 residues. CDR3 bases: TGTGCCACCAGTGATTCCAGGACAGGGGGTGTATACAATGAGCAGTTCTTC. Translated: CATSDSRTGGVYNEQFF.